This section outlines one T cell receptor (beta chain) sequence together with its context. Antigen unknown. The sample comes from a study of T cell repertoires in cytomegalovirus infection. Notes on the study in general: CMV carriers having the relevant HLA were flagged by cumulative public TCR beta family frequency.

Via MiXCR, TCRdb re-called the reads, giving one row per CDR3 protein. The sample lists hundreds of thousands of distinct CDR3 sequences, over 25% occurring once. Germline V gene lookup returns CDR1 KGHSH and CDR2 LQKENI. The V end was cut by 2 bases, the J end by 8 bases, with 9 bases between. The CDR3 is made up of 13 amino acids. This material consisted of cultured CD8+ T cells from PBMCs, taken from culture after CMV antigen stimulation. The TCR was taken from a human donor in good health (CMV status not recorded). Some clones in this sample may be carry-over from other donors' samples. The chain links TRBV18 to TRBJ1-4; no definite D call. Here the CDR3 reads CASSPSDQEKLFF. The CDR3 DNA reads TGTGCCAGCTCACCATCCGATCAGGAAAAACTGTTTTTT.